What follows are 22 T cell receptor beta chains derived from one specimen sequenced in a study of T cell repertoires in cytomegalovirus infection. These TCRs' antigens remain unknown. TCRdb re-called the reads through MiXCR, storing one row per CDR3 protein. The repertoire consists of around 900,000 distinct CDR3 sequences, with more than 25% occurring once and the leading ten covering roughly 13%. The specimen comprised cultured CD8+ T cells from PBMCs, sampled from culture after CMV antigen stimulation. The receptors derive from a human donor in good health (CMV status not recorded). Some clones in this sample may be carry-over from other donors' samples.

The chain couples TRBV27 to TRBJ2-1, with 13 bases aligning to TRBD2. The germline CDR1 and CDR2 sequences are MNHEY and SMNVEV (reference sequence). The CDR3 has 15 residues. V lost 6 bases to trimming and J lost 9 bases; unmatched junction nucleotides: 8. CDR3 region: CASRPGTSGVLEQFF. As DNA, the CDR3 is TGTGCCAGCAGACCCGGGACTAGCGGGGTTCTTGAGCAGTTCTTC.

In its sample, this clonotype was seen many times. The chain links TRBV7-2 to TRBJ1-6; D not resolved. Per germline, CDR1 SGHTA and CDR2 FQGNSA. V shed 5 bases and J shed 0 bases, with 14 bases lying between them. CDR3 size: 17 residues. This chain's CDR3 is CASSPSGSSSYNSPLHF. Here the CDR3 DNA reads TGTGCCAGCAGCCCCTCCGGGTCGAGCTCCTATAATTCACCCCTCCACTTT.

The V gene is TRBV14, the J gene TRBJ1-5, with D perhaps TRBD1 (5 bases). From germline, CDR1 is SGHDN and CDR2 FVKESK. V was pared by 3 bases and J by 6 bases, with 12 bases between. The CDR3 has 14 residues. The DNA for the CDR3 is TGTGCCAGCAGCCACCAGGGTTTCGGTCAGCCCCAGCATTTT. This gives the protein CASSHQGFGQPQHF.

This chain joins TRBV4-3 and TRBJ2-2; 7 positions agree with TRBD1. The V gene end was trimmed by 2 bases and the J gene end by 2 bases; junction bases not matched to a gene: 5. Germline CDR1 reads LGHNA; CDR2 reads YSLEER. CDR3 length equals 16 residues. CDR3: CASSQKGQLNTGELFF. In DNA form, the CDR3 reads TGCGCCAGCAGCCAAAAGGGACAGCTTAACACCGGGGAGCTGTTTTTT.

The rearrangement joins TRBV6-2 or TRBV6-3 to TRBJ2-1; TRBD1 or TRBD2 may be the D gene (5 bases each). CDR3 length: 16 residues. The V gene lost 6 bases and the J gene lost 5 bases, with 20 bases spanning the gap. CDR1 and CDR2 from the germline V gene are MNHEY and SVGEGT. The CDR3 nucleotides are TGTGCCAGCAGACGGGACCGGAGGAATAATAACAATGAGCAGTTCTTC. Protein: CASRRDRRNNNNEQFF.

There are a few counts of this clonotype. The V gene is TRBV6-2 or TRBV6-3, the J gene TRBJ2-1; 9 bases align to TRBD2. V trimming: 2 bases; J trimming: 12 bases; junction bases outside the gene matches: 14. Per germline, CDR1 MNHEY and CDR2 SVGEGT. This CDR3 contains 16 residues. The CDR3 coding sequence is TGTGCCAGCAGTTACCTTCCTAGCGGGGTAGTATCGGTGCAGTTCTTC. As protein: CASSYLPSGVVSVQFF.

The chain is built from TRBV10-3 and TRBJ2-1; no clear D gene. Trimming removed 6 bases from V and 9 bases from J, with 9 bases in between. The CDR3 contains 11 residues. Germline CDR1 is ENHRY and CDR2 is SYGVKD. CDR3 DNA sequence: TGTGCCATCAGCTCAGAATTTGAGCAGTTCTTC. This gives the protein CAISSEFEQFF.

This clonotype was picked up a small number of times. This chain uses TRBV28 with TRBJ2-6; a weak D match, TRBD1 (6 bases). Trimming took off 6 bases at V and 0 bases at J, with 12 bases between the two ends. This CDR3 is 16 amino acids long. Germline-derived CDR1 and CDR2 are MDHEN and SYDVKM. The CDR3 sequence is CASSWTDSSGANVLTF. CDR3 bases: TGTGCCAGCAGCTGGACAGATTCCTCTGGGGCCAACGTCCTGACTTTC. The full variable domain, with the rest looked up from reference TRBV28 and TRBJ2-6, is DVKVTQSSRYLVKRTGEKVFLECVQDMDHENMFWYRQDPGLGLRLIYFSYDVKMKEKGDIPEGYSVSREKKERFSLILESASTNQTSMYLCASSWTDSSGANVLTFGAGSRLTVL.

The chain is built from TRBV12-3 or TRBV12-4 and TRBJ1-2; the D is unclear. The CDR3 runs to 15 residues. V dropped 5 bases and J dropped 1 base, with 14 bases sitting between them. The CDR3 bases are TGTGCCAGCAGTAGCCTGACCGTCAGTAACTATGGCTACACCTTC. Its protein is CASSSLTVSNYGYTF.

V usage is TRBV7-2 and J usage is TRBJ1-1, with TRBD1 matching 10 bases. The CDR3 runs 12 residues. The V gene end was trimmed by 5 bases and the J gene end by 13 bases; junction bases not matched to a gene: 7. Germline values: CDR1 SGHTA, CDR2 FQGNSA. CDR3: CASSLGGQGIFF. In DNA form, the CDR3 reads TGTGCCAGCAGCCTTGGGGGACAGGGGATTTTCTTT. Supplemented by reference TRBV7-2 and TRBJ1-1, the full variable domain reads GAGVSQSPSNKVTEKGKDVELRCDPISGHTALYWYRQSLGQGLEFLIYFQGNSAPDKSGLPSDRFSAERTGGSVSTLTIQRTQQEDSAVYLCASSLGGQGIFFGQGTRLTVV.

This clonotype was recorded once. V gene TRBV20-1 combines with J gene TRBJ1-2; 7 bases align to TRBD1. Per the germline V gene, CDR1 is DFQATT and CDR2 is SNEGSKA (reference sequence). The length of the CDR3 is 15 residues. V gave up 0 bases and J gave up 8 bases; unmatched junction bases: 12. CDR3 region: CSARELAGGPGGYTF. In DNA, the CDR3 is TGCAGTGCTAGAGAGTTAGCAGGGGGTCCCGGAGGCTACACCTTC.

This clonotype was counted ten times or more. For the CDR3, the DNA is TGTGCCAGCAGTCCGGGGACTAGCGGGGGGTACGAGCAGTACTTC. This sequence encodes CASSPGTSGGYEQYF. This chain uses TRBV12-3 or TRBV12-4 with TRBJ2-7; 15 nucleotides match TRBD2. Unmatched junction bases numbered 3, after V lost 5 bases and J lost 4 bases. This CDR3 has 15 amino acids.

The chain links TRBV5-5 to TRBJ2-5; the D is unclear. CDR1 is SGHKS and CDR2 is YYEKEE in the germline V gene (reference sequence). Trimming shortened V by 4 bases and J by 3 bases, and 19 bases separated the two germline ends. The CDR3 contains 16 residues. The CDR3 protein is CASSQPTLGSEETQYF. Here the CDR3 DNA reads TGTGCCAGCAGCCAACCGACTCTGGGGTCCGAAGAGACCCAGTACTTC.

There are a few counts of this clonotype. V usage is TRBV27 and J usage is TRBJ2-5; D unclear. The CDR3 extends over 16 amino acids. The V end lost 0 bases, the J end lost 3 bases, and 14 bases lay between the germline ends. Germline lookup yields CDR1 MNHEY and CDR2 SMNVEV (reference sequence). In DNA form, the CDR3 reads TGTGCCAGCAGTTTATCCCCCTACGCGAAAAAAGAGACCCAGTACTTC. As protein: CASSLSPYAKKETQYF.

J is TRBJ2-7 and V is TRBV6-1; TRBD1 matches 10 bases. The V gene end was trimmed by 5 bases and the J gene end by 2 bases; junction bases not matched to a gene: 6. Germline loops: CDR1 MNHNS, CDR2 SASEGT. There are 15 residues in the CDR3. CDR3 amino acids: CASSRTGTGAYEQYF. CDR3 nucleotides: TGTGCCAGCAGTCGCACCGGGACAGGGGCCTACGAGCAGTACTTC.

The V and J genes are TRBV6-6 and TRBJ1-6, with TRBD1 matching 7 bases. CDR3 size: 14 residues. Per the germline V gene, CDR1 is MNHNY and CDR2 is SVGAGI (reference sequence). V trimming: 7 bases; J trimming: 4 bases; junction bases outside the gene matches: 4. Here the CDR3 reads CASIGQAYNSPLHF. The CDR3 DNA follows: TGTGCCAGCATAGGACAGGCTTATAATTCACCCCTCCACTTT.

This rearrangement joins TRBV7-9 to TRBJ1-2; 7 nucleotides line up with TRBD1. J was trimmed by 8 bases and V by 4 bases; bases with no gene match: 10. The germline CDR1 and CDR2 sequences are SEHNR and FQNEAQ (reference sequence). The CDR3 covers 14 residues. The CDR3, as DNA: TGTGCCAGCAGCTCACTCTCAGACAGGGACGGCTACACCTTC. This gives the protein CASSSLSDRDGYTF.

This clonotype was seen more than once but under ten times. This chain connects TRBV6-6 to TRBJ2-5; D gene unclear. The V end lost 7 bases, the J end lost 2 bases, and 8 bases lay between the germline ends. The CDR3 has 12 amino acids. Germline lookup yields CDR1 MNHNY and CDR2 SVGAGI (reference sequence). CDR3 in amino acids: CASISQQETQYF. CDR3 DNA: TGTGCCAGCATTAGTCAGCAAGAGACCCAGTACTTC.

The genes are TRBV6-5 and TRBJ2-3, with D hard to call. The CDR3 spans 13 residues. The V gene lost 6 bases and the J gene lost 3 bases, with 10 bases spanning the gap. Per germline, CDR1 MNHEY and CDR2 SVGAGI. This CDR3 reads CASRDHLTDTQYF. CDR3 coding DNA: TGTGCCAGCAGGGACCACCTGACAGATACGCAGTATTTT.

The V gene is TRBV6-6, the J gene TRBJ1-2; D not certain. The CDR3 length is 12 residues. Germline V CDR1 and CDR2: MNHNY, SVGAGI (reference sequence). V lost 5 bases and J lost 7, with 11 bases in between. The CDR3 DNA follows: TGTGCCAGCAGTAGGGTGACTCCTGGCTACACCTTC. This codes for CASSRVTPGYTF.

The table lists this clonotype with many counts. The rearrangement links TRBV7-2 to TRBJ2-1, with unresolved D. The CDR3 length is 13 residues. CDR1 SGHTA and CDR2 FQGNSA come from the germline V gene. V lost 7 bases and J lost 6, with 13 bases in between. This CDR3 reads CASTPGSFNEQFF. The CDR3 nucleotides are TGTGCCAGCACCCCAGGATCTTTCAATGAGCAGTTCTTC.

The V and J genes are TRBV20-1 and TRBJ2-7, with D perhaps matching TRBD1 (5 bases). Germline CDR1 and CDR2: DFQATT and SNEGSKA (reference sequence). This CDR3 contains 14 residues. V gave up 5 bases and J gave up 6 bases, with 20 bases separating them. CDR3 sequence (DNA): TGCAGTGCTGGGGAAGGGGATGCCACCGGCGAGCAGTACTTC. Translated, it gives CSAGEGDATGEQYF.